The rows below give T cell receptor beta chains drawn from one sample of a study of low-dose radiotherapy and immunotherapy resistance in tumors. MiXCR was run by TCRdb on the reads, yielding one entry per CDR3 protein. The sample yields almost 40,000 distinct CDR3 sequences, 31% seen once. The material sequenced was PBMCs, taken before treatment. These receptors were collected from a male donor with gallbladder cancer. The conserved cysteine and the conserved F or W are not part of the CDR3 here. The order of the fields is V gene, clone size, D gene, CDR3 protein. The D gene is left open where the match is weak. Clone size, where shown, is once, few, many, or a class for clones that have expanded.

V: TRBV2; size: .; D: .; CDR3: ARGAPYEQY
V: TRBV7-9; size: many; D: .; CDR3: ASSYRDMTNSPLH
V: TRBV9; size: .; D: .; CDR3: ASSVTRDTQY
V: TRBV10-3; size: .; D: TRBD2; CDR3: AIGPAGGNEQF
V: TRBV11-2; size: many; D: .; CDR3: ASSPASGQVGTDTQY
V: TRBV2; size: many; D: TRBD1; CDR3: ASRDRDSLNYGYT
V: TRBV5-5; size: .; D: .; CDR3: ASSLGPAVQQF
V: TRBV7-8; size: .; D: .; CDR3: ASSGGGGAWSDTQY
V: TRBV28; size: .; D: TRBD1; CDR3: ASSLGYGDRAYEQY
V: TRBV2; size: many; D: .; CDR3: ASSEVERPTYEQY
V: TRBV28; size: .; D: .; CDR3: ASLGTYNSPLH
V: TRBV4-3; size: medium-sized; D: TRBD1; CDR3: ASSQAGQGNSPLH
V: TRBV19; size: many; D: TRBD2; CDR3: ASGRLAGYNEQF
V: TRBV5-1; size: .; D: .; CDR3: ASSLARVCQPQH
V: TRBV5-6; size: .; D: .; CDR3: ASSWSGGGDTGELF
V: TRBV2; size: once; D: .; CDR3: ASSGDYTEAF
V: TRBV19; size: many; D: .; CDR3: ASLDRSGETQY
V: TRBV25-1; size: .; D: .; CDR3: ASSGDGGSPQH
V: TRBV14; size: once; D: TRBD2; CDR3: ASSQVWSGGTTRPYNEQF
V: TRBV6-2/TRBV6-3; size: few; D: TRBD1; CDR3: ASSYGRDRPYEQY
V: TRBV9; size: .; D: .; CDR3: ASRGGTTYGYT
V: TRBV7-8; size: many; D: .; CDR3: ASSSPSDLQETQY
V: TRBV12-3/TRBV12-4; size: few; D: .; CDR3: ASSLQSGLLTDTQY
V: TRBV28; size: .; D: .; CDR3: ASSSGGADPTYGYT
V: TRBV7-2; size: .; D: TRBD1; CDR3: ASSVGDRSNEKLF
V: TRBV7-9; size: .; D: .; CDR3: ASSEDGNQPQH
V: TRBV7-2; size: many; D: .; CDR3: ASSSKSQGAYGYT